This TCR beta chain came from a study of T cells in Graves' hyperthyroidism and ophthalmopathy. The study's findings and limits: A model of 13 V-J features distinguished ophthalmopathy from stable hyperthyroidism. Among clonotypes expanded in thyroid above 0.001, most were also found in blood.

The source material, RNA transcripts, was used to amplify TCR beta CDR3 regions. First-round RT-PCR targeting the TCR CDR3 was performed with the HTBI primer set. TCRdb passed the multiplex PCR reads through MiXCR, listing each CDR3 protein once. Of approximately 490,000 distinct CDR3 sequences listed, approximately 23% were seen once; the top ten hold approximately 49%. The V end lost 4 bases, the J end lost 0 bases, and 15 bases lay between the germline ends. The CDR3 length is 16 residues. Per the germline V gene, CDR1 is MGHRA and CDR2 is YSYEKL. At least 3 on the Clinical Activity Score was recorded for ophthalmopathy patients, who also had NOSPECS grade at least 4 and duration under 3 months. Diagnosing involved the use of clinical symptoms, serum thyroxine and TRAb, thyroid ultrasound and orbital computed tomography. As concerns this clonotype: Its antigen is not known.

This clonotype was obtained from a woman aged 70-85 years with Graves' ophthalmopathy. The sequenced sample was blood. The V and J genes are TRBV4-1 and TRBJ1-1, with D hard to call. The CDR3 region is CASSRRARTMNTEAFF. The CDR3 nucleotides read TGCGCCAGCAGCCGACGGGCGCGGACCATGAACACTGAAGCTTTCTTT.